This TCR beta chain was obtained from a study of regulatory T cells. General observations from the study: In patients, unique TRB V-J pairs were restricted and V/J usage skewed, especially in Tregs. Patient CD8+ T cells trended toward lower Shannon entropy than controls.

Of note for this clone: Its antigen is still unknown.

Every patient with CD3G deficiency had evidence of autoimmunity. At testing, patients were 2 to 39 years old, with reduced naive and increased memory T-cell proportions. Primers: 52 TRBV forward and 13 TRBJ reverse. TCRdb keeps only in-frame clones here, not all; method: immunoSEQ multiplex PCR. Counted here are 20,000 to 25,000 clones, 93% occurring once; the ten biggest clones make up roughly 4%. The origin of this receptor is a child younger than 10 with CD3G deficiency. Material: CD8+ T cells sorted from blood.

Written as DNA, the CDR3 is TGTGCCAGCAGTTTGGGCGGAGGGGGCTTCCAAGAGACCCAGTACTTC. This translates into CASSLGGGGFQETQYF. The J gene is TRBJ2-5, the V gene TRBV28, with a weak D call TRBD1 (7 bases). CDR3 length: 16 residues. Germline CDR1 and CDR2: MDHEN and SYDVKM. V gave up 3 bases and J gave up 1 base, with 15 bases separating them.